The present entry profiles one T cell receptor beta chain with its context. Its antigen remains unknown. This may be a read error, as it is one base from a much larger clone. TCR beta CDR3 sequences were amplified from RNA transcripts. An initial round of RT-PCR targeting the TCR CDR3 relied on the HTBI primer set. TCRdb itself ran the multiplex PCR reads through MiXCR, one entry per CDR3 protein. This table holds approximately 400,000 distinct CDR3 sequences, 13% found once. These data originate in a study of T cells in Graves' hyperthyroidism and ophthalmopathy. The wider study: Peripheral blood sampling occurred at initial diagnosis, before any treatment.

General study results and limits: Ophthalmopathy got predicted by the model a median 6.5 months before its onset. Clonotypes that were expanded in thyroid above 0.001 mostly appeared in blood too.

Looked up from germline, CDR1 is DFQATT and CDR2 is SNEGSKA (reference sequence). The CDR3 spans 14 residues. With V trimmed by 3 bases and J by 6 bases, 7 bases remained unmatched. Disease duration under 2 months; hyperthyroidism patients were aged 18 to 65. The chain recombines TRBV20-1 with TRBJ2-7; TRBD2 matches at 11 bases. The receptor was derived from a young man with Graves' hyperthyroidism that later progressed to Graves' ophthalmopathy. Sequences were obtained from blood. The CDR3 here is CSASQLAGEFEQYF. DNA of the CDR3: TGCAGTGCTAGCCAACTAGCGGGGGAGTTCGAGCAGTACTTC.